The present TCR beta chain was sequenced within a study of cytomegalovirus exposure and HLA in healthy donors. Overall study context: HLA-typed donors contributed approximately 92 million unique TCRs, which were held in an early data release.

Losses at the gene ends were 6 bases for V and 5 bases for J; bases not matched to a gene: 3. Germline CDR1 and CDR2: MGHRA and YSYEKL. The CDR3 is 14 residues long. PCR amplification relied on 60 Vbeta primers (plus 13 Jbeta primers). Clones were read by immunoSEQ multiplex PCR, and TCRdb kept only the in-frame ones, dropping some. The sample yields around 160,000 clones, roughly 80% seen once. Worth noting for this clone: No antigen is known for it.

Broader study findings: Data from an earlier analysis indicated that most TCR beta V segments were productive either about 87% or about 30% of the time. As a later analysis showed, a missense DCLRE1C variant was linked to trimming of TCR beta V- and J-genes. The authors judged a highly shared variant cluster likely a sequencing artifact.

Sequenced: PBMCs. The TCR comes from a human donor in good health. The gene calls are TRBV4-1 and TRBJ1-6; TRBD1 matches 8 bases. CDR3 bases: TGCGCCAGCAGAATGACAGGGGATAATTCACCCCTCCACTTT. This encodes CASRMTGDNSPLHF.